This entry lists 9 T cell receptor beta chains sequenced from one sample in a study of monozygotic twins with inflammatory bowel disease. TCRdb re-called the 5' RACE reads; every CDR3 protein appears as one record, without DNA. In all, the sample yields 330,000 or so distinct CDR3 sequences. What was sequenced was blood. All receptors come from a human donor with ulcerative colitis or Crohn's disease, or a healthy co-twin of an affected twin (not recorded which).

J is TRBJ1-4 and V is TRBV4-2; the D gene TCRdb calls, TRBD1, cannot be checked with no DNA. The CDR3 runs 15 residues. CDR1 is LGHNA and CDR2 is YNFKEQ in the germline V gene. Here the CDR3 reads CASSQGGQINEKLFF.

The CDR3 sequence: CASIPGTSSYNEQFF. The chain uses TRBV12-3 or TRBV12-4 and TRBJ2-1; TCRdb's D gene call, TRBD2, goes unchecked for lack of DNA. CDR3 size: 15 residues.

This chain uses TRBV7-9 with TRBJ1-2. There are 13 residues in the CDR3. Per germline, CDR1 SEHNR and CDR2 FQNEAQ (reference sequence). The chain's CDR3 is CASSLQENGGYTF. Supplemented by reference TRBV7-9 and TRBJ1-2, the full variable domain reads DTGVSQNPRHKITKRGQNVTFRCDPISEHNRLYWYRQTLGQGPEFLTYFQNEAQLEKSRLLSDRFSAERPKGSFSTLEIQRTEQGDSAMYLCASSLQENGGYTFGSGTRLTVV.

CDR3 in amino acids: CASSFLAGDRTQYF. V gene TRBV12-3 or TRBV12-4 combines with J gene TRBJ2-5; the TCRdb D gene call, TRBD2, has no DNA to confirm it. The CDR3 spans 14 residues.

The CDR3 loop is CASSQGATNYGYTF. V usage is TRBV14 and J usage is TRBJ1-2. The CDR3 extends over 14 amino acids. The V gene's germline CDR1 is SGHDN and CDR2 FVKESK.

The rearrangement joins TRBV3-1 to TRBJ2-2; lacking DNA, the TRBD1 call made by TCRdb goes unchecked. CDR3 length: 15 amino acids. The V gene's germline CDR1 is LGHDT and CDR2 YNNKEL (reference sequence). CDR3 region: CASTKPGSGTGELFF.

The chain recombines TRBV20-1 with TRBJ2-5; checking the TCRdb D call of TRBD1 is not possible without DNA. Per the germline V gene, CDR1 is DFQATT and CDR2 is SNEGSKA (reference sequence). CDR3 length equals 16 residues. CDR3 region: CSAIPIVQEQRETQYF.

The chain is built from TRBV23-1 and TRBJ2-1; TCRdb indicates TRBD2, and absent DNA this call remains unverified. TRBV23-1 is an ORF for which the function is uncertain. The length of the CDR3 is 16 residues. CDR3 protein: CASSRLAGGPMDEQFF.

The chain links TRBV3-1 to TRBJ2-5; TCRdb returns TRBD2, unconfirmable since there is no DNA. The CDR3 has 16 amino acids. The V gene's germline CDR1 is LGHDT and CDR2 YNNKEL (reference sequence). Here the CDR3 reads CASSQVRAGAQETQYF.